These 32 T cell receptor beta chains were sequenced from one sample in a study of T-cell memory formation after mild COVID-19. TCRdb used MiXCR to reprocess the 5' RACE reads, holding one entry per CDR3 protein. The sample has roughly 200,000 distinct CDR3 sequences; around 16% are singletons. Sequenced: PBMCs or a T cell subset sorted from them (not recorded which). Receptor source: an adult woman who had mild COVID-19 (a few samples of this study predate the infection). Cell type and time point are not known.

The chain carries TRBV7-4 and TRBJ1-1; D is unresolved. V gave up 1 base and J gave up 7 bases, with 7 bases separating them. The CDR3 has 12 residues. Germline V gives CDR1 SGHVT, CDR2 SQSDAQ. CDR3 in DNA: TGTGCCAGCAGCTTAGTCCACTATGAAGCTTTCTTT. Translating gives CASSLVHYEAFF.

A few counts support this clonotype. CDR3 sequence reads: CASSPGLAYGDEQFF. CDR3 in DNA: TGTGCCAGCAGCCCGGGACTAGCCTACGGGGATGAGCAGTTCTTC. The chain carries TRBV7-9 and TRBJ2-1; 9 bases line up with TRBD2. The CDR3 is made up of 15 amino acids. Looked up from germline, CDR1 is SEHNR and CDR2 is FQNEAQ (reference sequence). V gave up 5 bases and J gave up 8 bases; unmatched junction bases: 10.

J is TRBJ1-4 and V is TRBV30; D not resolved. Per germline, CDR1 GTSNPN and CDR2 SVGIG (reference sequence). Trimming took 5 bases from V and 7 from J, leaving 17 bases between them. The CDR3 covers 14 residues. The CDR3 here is CAWGPDLTVEKLFF. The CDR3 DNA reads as TGTGCCTGGGGCCCGGACTTAACGGTTGAAAAACTGTTTTTT.

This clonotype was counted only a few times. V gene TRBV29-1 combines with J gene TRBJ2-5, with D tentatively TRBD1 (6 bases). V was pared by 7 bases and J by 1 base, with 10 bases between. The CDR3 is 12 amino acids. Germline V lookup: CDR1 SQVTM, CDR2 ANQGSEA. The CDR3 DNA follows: TGCAGCGCCGGACAGATCCAAGAGACCCAGTACTTC. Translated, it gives CSAGQIQETQYF.

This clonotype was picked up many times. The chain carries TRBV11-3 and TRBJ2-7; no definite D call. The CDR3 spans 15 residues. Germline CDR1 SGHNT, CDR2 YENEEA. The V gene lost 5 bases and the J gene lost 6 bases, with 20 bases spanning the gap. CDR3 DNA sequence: TGTGCCAGCAGCCCCCAAGTAGCATCTAGGGCCGAGCAGTACTTC. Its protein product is CASSPQVASRAEQYF.

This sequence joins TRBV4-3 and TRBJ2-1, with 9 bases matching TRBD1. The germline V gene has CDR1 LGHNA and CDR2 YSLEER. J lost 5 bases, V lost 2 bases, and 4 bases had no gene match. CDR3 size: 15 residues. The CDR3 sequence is CASSQPGQGNNEQFF. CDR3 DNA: TGCGCCAGCAGCCAACCAGGACAGGGGAACAATGAGCAGTTCTTC.

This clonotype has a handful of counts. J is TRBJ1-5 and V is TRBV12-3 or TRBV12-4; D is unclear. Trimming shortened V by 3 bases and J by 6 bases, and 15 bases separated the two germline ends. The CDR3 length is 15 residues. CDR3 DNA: TGTGCCAGCAGTTTGGTCAACACGGGATCTCAGCCCCAGCATTTT. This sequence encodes CASSLVNTGSQPQHF.

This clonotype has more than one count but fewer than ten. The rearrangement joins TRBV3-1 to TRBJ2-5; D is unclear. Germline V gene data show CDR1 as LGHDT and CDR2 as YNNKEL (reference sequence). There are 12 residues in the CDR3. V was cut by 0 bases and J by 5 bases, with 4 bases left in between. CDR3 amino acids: CASSQDRETQYF. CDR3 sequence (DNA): TGTGCCAGCAGCCAAGACCGGGAGACCCAGTACTTC.

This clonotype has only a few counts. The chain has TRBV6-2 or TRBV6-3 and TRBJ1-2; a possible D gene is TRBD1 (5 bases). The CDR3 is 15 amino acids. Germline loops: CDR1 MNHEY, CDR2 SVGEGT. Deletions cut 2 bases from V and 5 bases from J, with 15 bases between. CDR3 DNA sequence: TGTGCCAGCAGTTACGCCAGGGAGAAGTCATATGGCTACACCTTC. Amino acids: CASSYAREKSYGYTF.

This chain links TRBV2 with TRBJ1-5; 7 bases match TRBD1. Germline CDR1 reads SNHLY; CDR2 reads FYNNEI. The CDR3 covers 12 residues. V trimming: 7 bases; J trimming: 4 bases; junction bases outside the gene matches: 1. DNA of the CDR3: TGTGCCAGCACCAGGGGGAATCAGCCCCAGCATTTT. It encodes CASTRGNQPQHF.

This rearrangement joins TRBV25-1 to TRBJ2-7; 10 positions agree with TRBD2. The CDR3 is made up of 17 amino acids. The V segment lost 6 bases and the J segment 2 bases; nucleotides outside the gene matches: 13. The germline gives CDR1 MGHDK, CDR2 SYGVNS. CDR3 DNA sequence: TGTGCCAGCAGCGATCCGGGGGCTAGCGGGAGCACCTACGAGCAGTACTTC. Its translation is CASSDPGASGSTYEQYF.

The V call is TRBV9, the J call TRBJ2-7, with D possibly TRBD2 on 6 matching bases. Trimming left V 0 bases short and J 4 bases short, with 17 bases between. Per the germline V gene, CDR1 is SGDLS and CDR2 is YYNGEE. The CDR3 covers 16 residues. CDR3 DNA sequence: TGTGCCAGCAGCGTAGCTCCCTTTGAGGAGGGATACGAGCAGTACTTC. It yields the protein CASSVAPFEEGYEQYF.

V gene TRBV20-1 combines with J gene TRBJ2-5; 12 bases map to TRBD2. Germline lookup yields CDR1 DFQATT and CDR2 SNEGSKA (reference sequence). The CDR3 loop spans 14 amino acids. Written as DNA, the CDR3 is TGCAGCTCGACTAGCGGGGGATATCAAGAGACCCAGTACTTC. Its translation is CSSTSGGYQETQYF.

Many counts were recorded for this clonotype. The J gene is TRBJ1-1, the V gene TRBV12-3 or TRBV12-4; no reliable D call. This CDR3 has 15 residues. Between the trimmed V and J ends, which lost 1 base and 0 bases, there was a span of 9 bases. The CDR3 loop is CASSLVSTLNTEAFF. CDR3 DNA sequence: TGTGCCAGCAGTTTAGTCTCGACGTTGAACACTGAAGCTTTCTTT.

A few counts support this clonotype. CDR3 DNA: TGTGCCAGCAGTACGGACAGGGGGCGCGTTGGCTACACCTTC. As protein: CASSTDRGRVGYTF. The chain carries TRBV7-6 and TRBJ1-2, with TRBD1 matching 11 bases. Germline V gene lookup returns CDR1 SGHVS and CDR2 FNYEAQ. This CDR3 has 14 residues. With 6 bases clipped from V and 7 bases from J, the junction kept 7 bases outside the gene matches. Complete variable domain (other parts from reference TRBV7-6 and TRBJ1-2): GAGVSQSPRYKVTKRGQDVALRCDPISGHVSLYWYRQALGQGPEFLTYFNYEAQQDKSGLPNDRFSAERPEGSISTLTIQRTEQRDSAMYRCASSTDRGRVGYTFGSGTRLTVV.

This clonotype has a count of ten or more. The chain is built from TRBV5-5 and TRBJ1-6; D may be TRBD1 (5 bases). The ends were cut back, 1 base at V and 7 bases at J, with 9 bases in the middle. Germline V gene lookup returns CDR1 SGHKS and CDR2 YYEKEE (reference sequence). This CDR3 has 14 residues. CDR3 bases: TGTGCCAGCAGCTTGCAGGGAAACAATTCACCCCTCCACTTT. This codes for CASSLQGNNSPLHF.

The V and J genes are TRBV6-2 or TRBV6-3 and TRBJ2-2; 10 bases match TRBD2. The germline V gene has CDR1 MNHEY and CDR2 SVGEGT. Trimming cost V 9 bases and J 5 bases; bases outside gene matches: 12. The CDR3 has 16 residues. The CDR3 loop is CASRDPSGRGTGELFF. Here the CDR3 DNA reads TGTGCCAGTCGGGACCCTAGCGGGAGAGGGACCGGGGAGCTGTTTTTT.

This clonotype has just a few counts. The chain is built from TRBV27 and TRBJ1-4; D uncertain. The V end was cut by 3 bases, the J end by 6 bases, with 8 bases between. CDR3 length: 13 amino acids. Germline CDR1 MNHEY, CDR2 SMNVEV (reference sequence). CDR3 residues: CASSLSIYEKLFF. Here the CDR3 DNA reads TGTGCCAGCAGTTTGTCCATCTATGAAAAACTGTTTTTT.

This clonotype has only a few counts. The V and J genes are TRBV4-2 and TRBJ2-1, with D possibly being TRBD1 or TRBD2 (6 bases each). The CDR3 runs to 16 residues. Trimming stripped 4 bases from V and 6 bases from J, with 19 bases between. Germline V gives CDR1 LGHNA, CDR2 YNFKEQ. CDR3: CASSPRLRDTFNEQFF. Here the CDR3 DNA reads TGTGCCAGCAGCCCCCGGCTGCGGGACACCTTCAATGAGCAGTTCTTC.

CDR3 in DNA: TGTGCCAGCAGCGTAGGTGGGAGTTCACCCCTCCACTTT. It yields the protein CASSVGGSSPLHF. The rearrangement uses TRBV9 and TRBJ1-6; D not certain. The CDR3 runs 13 residues. Trimming pared 0 bases from V and 9 bases from J, leaving 7 bases between. Germline CDR1 SGDLS, CDR2 YYNGEE.

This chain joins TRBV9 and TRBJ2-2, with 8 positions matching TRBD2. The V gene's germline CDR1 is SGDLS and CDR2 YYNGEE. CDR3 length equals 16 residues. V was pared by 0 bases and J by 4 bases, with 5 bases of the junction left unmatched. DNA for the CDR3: TGTGCCAGCAGCGTAGTCGGGGGGGCCGTCACCGGGGAGCTGTTTTTT. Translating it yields CASSVVGGAVTGELFF.

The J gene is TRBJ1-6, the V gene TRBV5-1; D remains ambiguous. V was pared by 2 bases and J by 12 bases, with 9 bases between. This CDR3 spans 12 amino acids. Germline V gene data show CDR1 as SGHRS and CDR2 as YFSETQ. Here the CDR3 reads CASSFELGPLHF. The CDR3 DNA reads TGCGCCAGCAGCTTCGAACTAGGACCCCTCCACTTT.

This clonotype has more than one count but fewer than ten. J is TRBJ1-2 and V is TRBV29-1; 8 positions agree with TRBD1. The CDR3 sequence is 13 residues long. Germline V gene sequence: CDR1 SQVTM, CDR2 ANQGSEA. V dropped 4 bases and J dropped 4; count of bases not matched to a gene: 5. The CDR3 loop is CSVASGTGYGYTF. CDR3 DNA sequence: TGCAGCGTTGCGTCCGGGACAGGCTATGGCTACACCTTC.

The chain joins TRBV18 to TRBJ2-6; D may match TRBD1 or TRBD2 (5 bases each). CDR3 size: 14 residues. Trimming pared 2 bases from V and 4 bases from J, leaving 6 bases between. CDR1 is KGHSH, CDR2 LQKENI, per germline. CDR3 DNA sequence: TGTGCCAGCTCACCAGGGACCGGGGCCAACGTCCTGACTTTC. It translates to CASSPGTGANVLTF.

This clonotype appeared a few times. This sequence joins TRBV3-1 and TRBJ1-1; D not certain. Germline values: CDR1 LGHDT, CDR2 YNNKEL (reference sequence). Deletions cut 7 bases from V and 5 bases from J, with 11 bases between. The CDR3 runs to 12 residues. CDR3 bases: TGTGCCAGCAATTTCGGCGGGACTGAAGCTTTCTTT. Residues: CASNFGGTEAFF.

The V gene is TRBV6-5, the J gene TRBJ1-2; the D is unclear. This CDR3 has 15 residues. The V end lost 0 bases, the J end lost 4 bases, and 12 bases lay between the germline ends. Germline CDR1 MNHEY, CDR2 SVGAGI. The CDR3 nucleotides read TGTGCCAGCAGTTACTCATTAAGGGAACCCTATGGCTACACCTTC. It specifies CASSYSLREPYGYTF.

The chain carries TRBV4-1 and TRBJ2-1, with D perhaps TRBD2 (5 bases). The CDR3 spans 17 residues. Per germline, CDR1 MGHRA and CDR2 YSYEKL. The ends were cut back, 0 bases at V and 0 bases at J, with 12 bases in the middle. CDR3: CASSQDVGGSSYNEQFF. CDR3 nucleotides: TGCGCCAGCAGCCAAGATGTTGGTGGGAGCTCCTACAATGAGCAGTTCTTC.

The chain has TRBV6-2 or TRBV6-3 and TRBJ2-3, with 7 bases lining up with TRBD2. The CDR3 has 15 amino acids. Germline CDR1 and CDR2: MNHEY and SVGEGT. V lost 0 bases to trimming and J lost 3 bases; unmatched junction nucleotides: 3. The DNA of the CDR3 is TGTGCCAGCAGTTACTCCGGACTAGGTACAGATACGCAGTATTTT. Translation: CASSYSGLGTDTQYF.

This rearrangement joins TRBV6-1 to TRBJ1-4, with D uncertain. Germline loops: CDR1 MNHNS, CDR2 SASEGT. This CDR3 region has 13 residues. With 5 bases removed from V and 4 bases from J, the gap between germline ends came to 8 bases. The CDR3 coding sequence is TGTGCCAGCAGTTCCCACCGTAATGAAAAACTGTTTTTT. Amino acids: CASSSHRNEKLFF.

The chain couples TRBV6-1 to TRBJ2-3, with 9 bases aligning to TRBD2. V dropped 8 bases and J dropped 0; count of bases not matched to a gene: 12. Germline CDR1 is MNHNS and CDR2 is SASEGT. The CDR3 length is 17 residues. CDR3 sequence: CASHRLAERASTDTQYF. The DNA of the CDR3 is TGTGCCAGCCATAGACTAGCGGAGAGGGCTAGCACAGATACGCAGTATTTT.

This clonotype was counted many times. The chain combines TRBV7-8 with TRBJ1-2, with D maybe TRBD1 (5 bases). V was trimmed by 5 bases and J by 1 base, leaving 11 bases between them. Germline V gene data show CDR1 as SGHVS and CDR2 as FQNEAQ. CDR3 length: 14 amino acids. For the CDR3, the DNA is TGTGCCAGCAGCCGTCGCGACAGTAACTATGGCTACACCTTC. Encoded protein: CASSRRDSNYGYTF. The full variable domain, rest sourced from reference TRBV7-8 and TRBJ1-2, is GAGVSQSPRYKVAKRGQDVALRCDPISGHVSLFWYQQALGQGPEFLTYFQNEAQLDKSGLPSDRFFAERPEGSVSTLKIQRTQQEDSAVYLCASSRRDSNYGYTFGSGTRLTVV.

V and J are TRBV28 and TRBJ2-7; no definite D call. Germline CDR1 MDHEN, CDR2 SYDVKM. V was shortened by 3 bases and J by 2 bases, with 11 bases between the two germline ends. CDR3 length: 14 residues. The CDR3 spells CASSFPHGTYEQYF. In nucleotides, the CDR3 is TGTGCCAGCAGTTTCCCCCACGGAACCTACGAGCAGTACTTC.